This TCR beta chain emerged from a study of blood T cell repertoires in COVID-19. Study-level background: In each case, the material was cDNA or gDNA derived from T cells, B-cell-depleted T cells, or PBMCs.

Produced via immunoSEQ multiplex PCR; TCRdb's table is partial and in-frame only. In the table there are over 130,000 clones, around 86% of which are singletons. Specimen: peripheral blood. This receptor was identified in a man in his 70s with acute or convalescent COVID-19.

CDR3 bases: TGTGCCAGTCGGACTAGCGGGACTGAGCAGTTCTTC. It yields the protein CASRTSGTEQFF. The V call is TRBV27, the J call TRBJ2-1, with 12 bases matching TRBD2. V dropped 9 bases and J dropped 9; count of bases not matched to a gene: 3. Germline V lookup: CDR1 MNHEY, CDR2 SMNVEV (reference sequence). This CDR3 contains 12 residues.